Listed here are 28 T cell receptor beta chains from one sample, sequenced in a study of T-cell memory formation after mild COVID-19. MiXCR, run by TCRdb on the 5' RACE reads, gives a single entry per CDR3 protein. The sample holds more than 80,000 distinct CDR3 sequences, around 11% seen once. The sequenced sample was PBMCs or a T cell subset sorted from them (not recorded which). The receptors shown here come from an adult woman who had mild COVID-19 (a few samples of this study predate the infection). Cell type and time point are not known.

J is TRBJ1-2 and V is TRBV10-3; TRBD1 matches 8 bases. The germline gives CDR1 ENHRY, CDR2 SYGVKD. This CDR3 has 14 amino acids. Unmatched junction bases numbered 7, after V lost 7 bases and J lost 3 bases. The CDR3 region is CAIMGQAKDYGYTF. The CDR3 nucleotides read TGTGCCATCATGGGACAGGCGAAGGACTATGGCTACACCTTC.

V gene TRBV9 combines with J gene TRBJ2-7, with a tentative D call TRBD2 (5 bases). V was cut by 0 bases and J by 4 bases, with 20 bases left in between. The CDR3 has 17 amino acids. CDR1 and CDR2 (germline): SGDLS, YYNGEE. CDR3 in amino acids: CASSVVPTNEGLYEQYF. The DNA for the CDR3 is TGTGCCAGCAGCGTAGTCCCCACGAACGAGGGTCTATACGAGCAGTACTTC.

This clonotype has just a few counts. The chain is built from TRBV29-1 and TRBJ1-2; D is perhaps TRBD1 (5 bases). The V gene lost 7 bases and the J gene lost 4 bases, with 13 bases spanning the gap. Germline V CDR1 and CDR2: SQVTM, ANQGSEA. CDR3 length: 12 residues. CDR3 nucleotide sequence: TGCAGCGGAGAGACAGAGAGCTATGGCTACACCTTC. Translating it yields CSGETESYGYTF.

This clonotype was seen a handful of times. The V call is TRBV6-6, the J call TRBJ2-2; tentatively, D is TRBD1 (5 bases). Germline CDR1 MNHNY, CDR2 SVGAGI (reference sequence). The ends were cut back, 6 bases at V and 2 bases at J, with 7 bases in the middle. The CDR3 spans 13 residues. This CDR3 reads CASRGDNTGELFF. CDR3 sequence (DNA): TGTGCCAGCAGAGGGGATAACACCGGGGAGCTGTTTTTT.

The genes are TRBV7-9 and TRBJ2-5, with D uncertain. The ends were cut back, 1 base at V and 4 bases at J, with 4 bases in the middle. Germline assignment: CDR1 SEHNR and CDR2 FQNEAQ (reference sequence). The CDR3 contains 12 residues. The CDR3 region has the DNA TGTGCCAGCAGCTTAGTCCGAGAGACCCAGTACTTC. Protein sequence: CASSLVRETQYF.

The CDR3: CASSPGRQVPMWHEQFF. For the CDR3, the DNA is TGTGCCAGCAGTCCGGGGAGACAGGTCCCAATGTGGCATGAGCAGTTCTTC. This chain uses TRBV12-3 or TRBV12-4 with TRBJ2-1, with D possibly being TRBD1 (6 bases). The ends were cut back, 5 bases at V and 8 bases at J, with 25 bases in the middle. The CDR3 has 17 residues.

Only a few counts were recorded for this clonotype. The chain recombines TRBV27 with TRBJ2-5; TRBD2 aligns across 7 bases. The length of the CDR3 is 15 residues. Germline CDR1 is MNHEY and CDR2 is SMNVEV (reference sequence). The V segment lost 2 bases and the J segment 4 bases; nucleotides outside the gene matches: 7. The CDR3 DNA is TGTGCCAGCAGTTTAGAACTAGCGTCCAGAGAGACCCAGTACTTC. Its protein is CASSLELASRETQYF.

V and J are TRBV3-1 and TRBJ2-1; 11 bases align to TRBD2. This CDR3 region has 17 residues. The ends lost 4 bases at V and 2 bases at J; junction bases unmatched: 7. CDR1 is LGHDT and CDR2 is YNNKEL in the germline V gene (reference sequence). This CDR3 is CASSPHGLAGAYNEQFF. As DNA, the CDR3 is TGTGCCAGCAGCCCGCACGGACTAGCGGGTGCCTACAATGAGCAGTTCTTC.

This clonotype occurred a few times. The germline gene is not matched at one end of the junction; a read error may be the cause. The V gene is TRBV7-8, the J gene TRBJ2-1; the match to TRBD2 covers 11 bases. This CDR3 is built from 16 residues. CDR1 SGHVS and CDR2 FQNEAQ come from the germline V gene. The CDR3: CVSSSRVAGGPDEQFF. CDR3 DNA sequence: TGTGTCAGCAGCTCTCGAGTAGCGGGGGGGCCGGATGAGCAGTTCTTC.

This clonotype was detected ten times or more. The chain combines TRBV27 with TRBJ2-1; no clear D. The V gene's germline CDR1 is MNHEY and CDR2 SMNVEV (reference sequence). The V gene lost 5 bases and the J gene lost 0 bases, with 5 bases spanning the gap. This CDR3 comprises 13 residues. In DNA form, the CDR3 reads TGTGCCAGCAGTACGAGCTCCTACAATGAGCAGTTCTTC. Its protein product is CASSTSSYNEQFF.

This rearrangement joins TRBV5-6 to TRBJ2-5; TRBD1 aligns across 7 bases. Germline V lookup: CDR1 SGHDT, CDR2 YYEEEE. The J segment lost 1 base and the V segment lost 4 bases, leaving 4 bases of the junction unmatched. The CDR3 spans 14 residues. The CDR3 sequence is CASSLDRAQETQYF. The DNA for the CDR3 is TGTGCCAGCAGCCTTGACAGGGCCCAAGAGACCCAGTACTTC.

The CDR3 here is CASSLRGPNTEAFF. In DNA form, the CDR3 reads TGTGCCAGCAGTTTGAGGGGGCCGAACACTGAAGCTTTCTTT. V gene TRBV6-2 or TRBV6-3 combines with J gene TRBJ1-1, with 7 bases fitting TRBD1. The V gene end was trimmed by 4 bases and the J gene end by 1 base; junction bases not matched to a gene: 3. This CDR3 is 14 amino acids long. Per the germline V gene, CDR1 is MNHEY and CDR2 is SVGEGT.

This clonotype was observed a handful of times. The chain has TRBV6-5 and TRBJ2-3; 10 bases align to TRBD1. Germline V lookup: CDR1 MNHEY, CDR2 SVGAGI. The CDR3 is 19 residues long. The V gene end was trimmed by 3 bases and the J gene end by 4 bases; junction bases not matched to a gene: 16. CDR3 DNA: TGTGCCAGCAGTTATCGTCCGGGGACAGGGGAATCAAGGCCAGATACGCAGTATTTT. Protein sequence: CASSYRPGTGESRPDTQYF.

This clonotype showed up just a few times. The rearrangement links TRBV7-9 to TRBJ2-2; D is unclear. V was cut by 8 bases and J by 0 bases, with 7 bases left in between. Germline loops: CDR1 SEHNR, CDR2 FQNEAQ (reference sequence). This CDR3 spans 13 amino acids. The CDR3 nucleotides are TGTGCCAGCCCATGGGCGAACACCGGGGAGCTGTTTTTT. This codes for CASPWANTGELFF.

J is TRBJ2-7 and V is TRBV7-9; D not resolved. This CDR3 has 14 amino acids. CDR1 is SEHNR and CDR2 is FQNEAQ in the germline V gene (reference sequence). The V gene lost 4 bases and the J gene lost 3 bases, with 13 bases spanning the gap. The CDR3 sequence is CASSSLGADYEQYF. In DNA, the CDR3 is TGTGCCAGCAGCTCGCTAGGTGCGGACTACGAGCAGTACTTC.

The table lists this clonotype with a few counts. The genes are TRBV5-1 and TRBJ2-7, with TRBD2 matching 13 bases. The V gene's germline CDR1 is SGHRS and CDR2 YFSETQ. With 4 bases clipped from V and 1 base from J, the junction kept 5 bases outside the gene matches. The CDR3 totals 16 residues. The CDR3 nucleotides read TGCGCCAGCAGCCTGACTAGCGGGGGGTTTTCCTACGAGCAGTACTTC. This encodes CASSLTSGGFSYEQYF.

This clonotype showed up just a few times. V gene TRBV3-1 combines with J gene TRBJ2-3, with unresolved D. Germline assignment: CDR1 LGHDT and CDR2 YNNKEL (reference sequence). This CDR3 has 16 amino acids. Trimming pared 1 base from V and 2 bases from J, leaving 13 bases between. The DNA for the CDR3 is TGTGCCAGCAGCCAAGGATTCTGGCTATACACAGATACGCAGTATTTT. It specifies CASSQGFWLYTDTQYF.

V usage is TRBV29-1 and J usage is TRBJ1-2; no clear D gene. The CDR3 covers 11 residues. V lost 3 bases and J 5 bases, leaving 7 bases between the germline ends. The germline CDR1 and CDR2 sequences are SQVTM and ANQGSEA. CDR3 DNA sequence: TGCAGCGTTGATTCCGCGTATGGCTACACCTTC. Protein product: CSVDSAYGYTF.

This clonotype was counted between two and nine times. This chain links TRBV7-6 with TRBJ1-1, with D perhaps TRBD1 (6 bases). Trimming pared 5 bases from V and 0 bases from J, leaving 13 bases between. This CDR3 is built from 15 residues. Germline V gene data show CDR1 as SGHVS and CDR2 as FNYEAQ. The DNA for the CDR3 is TGTGCCAGCAGCCCCCAGACAGGCATGAACACTGAAGCTTTCTTT. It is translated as CASSPQTGMNTEAFF.

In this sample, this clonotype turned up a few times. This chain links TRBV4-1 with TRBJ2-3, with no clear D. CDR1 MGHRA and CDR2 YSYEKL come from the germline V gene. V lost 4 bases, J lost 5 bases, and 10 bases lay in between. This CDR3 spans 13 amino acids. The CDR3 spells CASSRVDEDTQYF. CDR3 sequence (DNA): TGCGCCAGCAGCCGGGTCGATGAAGATACGCAGTATTTT.

The CDR3 protein is CATSSPFERMQETQYF. As DNA, the CDR3 is TGTGCCACCAGTTCTCCCTTTGAGCGGATGCAAGAGACCCAGTACTTC. The rearrangement links TRBV24-1 to TRBJ2-5; maybe TRBD2 (5 bases). Trimming took 6 bases from V and 2 from J, leaving 18 bases between them. CDR3 length equals 16 residues. CDR1 and CDR2 (germline): KGHDR, SFDVKD.

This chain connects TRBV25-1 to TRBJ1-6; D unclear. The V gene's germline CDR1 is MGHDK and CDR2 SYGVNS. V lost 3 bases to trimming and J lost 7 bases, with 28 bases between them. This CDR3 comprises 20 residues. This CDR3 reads CASSDALPGHGDRWNSPLHF. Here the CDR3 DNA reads TGTGCCAGCAGTGATGCGCTCCCGGGTCACGGAGATAGGTGGAATTCACCCCTCCACTTT.

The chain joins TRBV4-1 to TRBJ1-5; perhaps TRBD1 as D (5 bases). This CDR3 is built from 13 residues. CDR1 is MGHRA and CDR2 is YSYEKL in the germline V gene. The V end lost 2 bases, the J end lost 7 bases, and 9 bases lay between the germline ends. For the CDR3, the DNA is TGCGCCAGCAGCCAAAGGCAGGGCCAGCCCCAGCATTTT. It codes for CASSQRQGQPQHF.

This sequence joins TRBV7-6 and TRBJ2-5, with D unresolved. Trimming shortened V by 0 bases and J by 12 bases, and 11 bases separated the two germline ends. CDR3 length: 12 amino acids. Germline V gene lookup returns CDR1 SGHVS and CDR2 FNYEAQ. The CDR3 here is CASSLAPGPEYF. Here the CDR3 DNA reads TGTGCCAGCAGCTTAGCGCCTGGGCCAGAGTACTTC.

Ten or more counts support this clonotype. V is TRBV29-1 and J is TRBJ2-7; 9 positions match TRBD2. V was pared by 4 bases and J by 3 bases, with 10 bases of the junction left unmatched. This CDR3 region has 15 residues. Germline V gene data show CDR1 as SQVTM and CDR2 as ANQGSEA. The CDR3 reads CSVGRGGPAGYEQYF. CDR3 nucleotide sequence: TGCAGCGTTGGGCGGGGGGGGCCGGCCGGCTACGAGCAGTACTTC.

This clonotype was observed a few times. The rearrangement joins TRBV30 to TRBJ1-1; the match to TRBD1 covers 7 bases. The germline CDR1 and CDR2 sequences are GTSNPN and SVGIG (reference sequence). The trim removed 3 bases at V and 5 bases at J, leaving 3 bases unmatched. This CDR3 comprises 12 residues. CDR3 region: CAWRGQTTEAFF. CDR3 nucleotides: TGTGCCTGGAGGGGACAGACGACTGAAGCTTTCTTT.

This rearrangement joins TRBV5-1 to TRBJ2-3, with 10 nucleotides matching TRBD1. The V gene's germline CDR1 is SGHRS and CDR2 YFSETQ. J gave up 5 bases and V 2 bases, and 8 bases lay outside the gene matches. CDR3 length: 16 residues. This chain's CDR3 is CASSFSGGDRGDTQYF. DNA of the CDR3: TGCGCCAGCAGCTTTTCCGGCGGGGACAGGGGAGATACGCAGTATTTT.

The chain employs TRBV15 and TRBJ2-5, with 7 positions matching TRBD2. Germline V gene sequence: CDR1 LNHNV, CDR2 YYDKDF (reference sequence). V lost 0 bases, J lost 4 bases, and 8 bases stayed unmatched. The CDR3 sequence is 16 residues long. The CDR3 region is CATSRELREIRETQYF. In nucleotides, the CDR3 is TGTGCCACCAGCAGAGAGTTGCGGGAGATTCGAGAGACCCAGTACTTC.